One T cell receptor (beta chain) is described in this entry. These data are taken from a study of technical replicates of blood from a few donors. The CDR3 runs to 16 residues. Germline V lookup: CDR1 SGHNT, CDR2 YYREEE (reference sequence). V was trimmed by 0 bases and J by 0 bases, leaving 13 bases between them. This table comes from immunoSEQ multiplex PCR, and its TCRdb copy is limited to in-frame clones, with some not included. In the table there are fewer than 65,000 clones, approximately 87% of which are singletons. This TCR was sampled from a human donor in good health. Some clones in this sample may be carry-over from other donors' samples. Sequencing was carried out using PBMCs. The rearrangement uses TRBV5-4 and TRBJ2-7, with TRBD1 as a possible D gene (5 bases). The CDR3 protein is CASSLGSQGLSYEQYF. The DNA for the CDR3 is TGTGCCAGCAGCTTGGGGAGCCAGGGTCTCTCCTACGAGCAGTACTTC.